Below, 21 T cell receptor beta chains from the same sample are listed, as sequenced in a study of T cell responses to AZD1222 COVID-19 vaccine. The protocol was immunoSEQ multiplex PCR, while the TCRdb copy is restricted to in-frame clones and leaves out a portion. The table lists approximately 100,000 clones, 87% of them singletons. Sample: peripheral blood, taken on day 0 of AZD1222 vaccination. Source of these receptors: an adult in good health.

This clone was observed once. This chain links TRBV6-5 with TRBJ1-1; unclear D gene. The CDR3 is 13 residues long. Per germline, CDR1 MNHEY and CDR2 SVGAGI. Trimming removed 2 bases at V and 0 bases at J, with 4 bases between. The chain's CDR3 is CASSYRVNTEAFF. As DNA, the CDR3 is TGTGCCAGCAGTTACCGGGTGAACACTGAAGCTTTCTTT.

This clone was detected once. The J gene is TRBJ1-1, the V gene TRBV12-3 or TRBV12-4, with D possibly being TRBD1 (6 bases). V was cut by 2 bases and J by 10 bases, with 11 bases left in between. The CDR3 totals 12 residues. The chain's CDR3 is CASSLPDSIAFF. The DNA of the CDR3 is TGTGCCAGCAGTTTACCGGACAGCATAGCTTTCTTT.

This clone appeared once. The V and J genes are TRBV3-1 (or the pseudogene TRBV3-2) and TRBJ1-3; tentative D call: TRBD1 (5 bases). This CDR3 comprises 14 residues. Germline values: CDR1 LGHDT, CDR2 YNNKEL (reference sequence). The germline V and J ends were trimmed by 5 bases and 4 bases, with 12 bases remaining between them. The CDR3 sequence: CASSGVGLGNTIYF. In nucleotides, the CDR3 is TGTGCCAGCAGCGGAGTGGGGCTGGGAAACACCATATATTTT.

The V call is TRBV5-1, the J call TRBJ1-1; D call uncertain. Trimming removed 4 bases from V and 5 bases from J, with 15 bases in between. This CDR3 is built from 14 residues. Germline V lookup: CDR1 SGHRS, CDR2 YFSETQ. CDR3 bases: TGCGCCAGCAGCCTAGGTACCCGGGTAACTGAAGCTTTCTTT. Protein: CASSLGTRVTEAFF.

The chain couples TRBV7-3 to TRBJ1-1; unclear D gene. Germline V gene data show CDR1 as SGHTA and CDR2 as FQGTGA. The ends were cut back, 0 bases at V and 1 base at J, with 6 bases in the middle. The CDR3 runs to 14 residues. The CDR3 nucleotides read TGTGCCAGCAGCTTAACGGGAGGGAACACTGAAGCTTTCTTT. Encoded protein: CASSLTGGNTEAFF.

The chain joins TRBV7-2 to TRBJ2-3; no clear D. With 4 bases removed from V and 3 bases from J, the gap between germline ends came to 14 bases. This CDR3 is built from 15 residues. CDR1 and CDR2 (germline): SGHTA, FQGNSA. CDR3 in amino acids: CASSSSGIKTDTQYF. The CDR3 DNA is TGTGCCAGCAGCTCCTCGGGTATTAAGACAGATACGCAGTATTTT.

CDR3 DNA: TGTGCCAGCAGTATACAGGGGGCGAACACCGGGGAGCTGTTTTTT. Its protein product is CASSIQGANTGELFF. The chain links TRBV27 to TRBJ2-2; 8 bases fit TRBD1. CDR1 MNHEY and CDR2 SMNVEV come from the germline V gene (reference sequence). With 5 bases clipped from V and 0 bases from J, the junction kept 2 bases outside the gene matches. The CDR3 has 15 amino acids.

As regards this clone: A read error may account for a junction end that differs from germline. The same CDR3 also results from other DNA sequences found in this sample. This sequence joins TRBV5-5 and TRBJ2-3, with TRBD2 identical over 12 bases. CDR3 length: 18 residues. CDR1 and CDR2 (germline): SGHKS, YYEKEE (reference sequence). The CDR3 loop is CASNLGRLAGGRGDTQYF. DNA of the CDR3: TGTGCCAGCAACCTGGGGCGGCTAGCGGGGGGGCGTGGAGATACACAGTATTTT. The complete variable domain, with remaining parts taken from reference TRBV5-5 and TRBJ2-3, reads DAGVTQSPTHLIKTRGQQVTLRCSPISGHKSVSWYQQVLGQGPQFIFQYYEKEERGRGNFPDRFSARQFPNYSSELNVNALLLGDSALYLCASNLGRLAGGRGDTQYFGPGTRLTVL.

The chain employs TRBV6-5 and TRBJ1-6; weak D call: TRBD1 (5 bases). This CDR3 comprises 15 residues. Trimming pared 1 base from V and 10 bases from J, leaving 14 bases between. Germline assignment: CDR1 MNHEY and CDR2 SVGAGI. The chain's CDR3 is CASSYFRQQQSPLHF. DNA of the CDR3: TGTGCCAGCAGTTACTTCCGACAGCAACAATCACCCCTCCACTTT.

The chain carries TRBV6-1 and TRBJ1-1, with 10 positions matching TRBD1. With V trimmed by 2 bases and J by 4 bases, 4 bases remained unmatched. CDR3 length: 15 residues. In germline, CDR1 is MNHNS, CDR2 SASEGT. The CDR3 sequence is CASSEWGQGSTEAFF. The CDR3, as DNA: TGTGCCAGCAGTGAATGGGGACAGGGGTCCACTGAAGCTTTCTTT.

The chain is built from TRBV5-4 and TRBJ1-6; TRBD1 matches at 9 bases. This CDR3 has 17 residues. The J segment lost 3 bases and the V segment lost 4 bases, leaving 8 bases of the junction unmatched. Germline CDR1 reads SGHNT; CDR2 reads YYREEE (reference sequence). As DNA, the CDR3 is TGTGCCAGCAGCCGAAGCACAGGGGGCTTCTATAATTCACCCCTCCACTTT. Protein sequence: CASSRSTGGFYNSPLHF.

The CDR3 is CASSIGTGYNSPLHF. In DNA form, the CDR3 reads TGTGCCAGTAGTATCGGGACAGGCTATAATTCACCCCTCCACTTT. This sequence joins TRBV19 and TRBJ1-6; 8 bases match TRBD1. Germline CDR1 is LNHDA and CDR2 is SQIVND (reference sequence). The V segment lost 3 bases and the J segment 3 bases; nucleotides outside the gene matches: 1. This CDR3 is built from 15 residues.

V and J are TRBV7-9 and TRBJ1-1; a possible D gene is TRBD1 (6 bases). The germline V gene has CDR1 SEHNR and CDR2 FQNEAQ (reference sequence). The CDR3 is made up of 16 amino acids. V lost 5 bases to trimming and J lost 1 base, with 17 bases between them. This CDR3 is CASSPRGRGQNTEAFF. The CDR3 DNA is TGTGCCAGCAGCCCCCGGGGCAGGGGCCAGAACACTGAAGCTTTCTTT.

This chain uses TRBV27 with TRBJ1-1; D might be TRBD1 (5 bases). Germline CDR1 reads MNHEY; CDR2 reads SMNVEV (reference sequence). Trimming took 2 bases from V and 6 from J, leaving 13 bases between them. This CDR3 has 14 residues. CDR3 protein: CASSLGTPAAEAFF. The CDR3 coding sequence is TGTGCCAGCAGTTTAGGGACCCCCGCCGCTGAAGCTTTCTTT.

The chain joins TRBV6-6 to TRBJ1-1; TRBD1 might be the D (5 bases). V was cut by 0 bases and J by 4 bases, with 12 bases left in between. This CDR3 is built from 15 residues. Germline V gene sequence: CDR1 MNHNY, CDR2 SVGAGI (reference sequence). CDR3 sequence reads: CASSYSRGSGTEAFF. CDR3 nucleotide sequence: TGTGCCAGCAGTTACTCTCGGGGGAGCGGCACTGAAGCTTTCTTT.

The chain employs TRBV28 and TRBJ1-5; maybe TRBD1 (5 bases). Deletions cut 5 bases from V and 2 bases from J, with 13 bases between. The CDR3 runs to 15 residues. Looked up from germline, CDR1 is MDHEN and CDR2 is SYDVKM. The CDR3 loop is CASSLIGGGNQPQHF. CDR3 DNA sequence: TGTGCCAGCAGTCTTATCGGGGGGGGCAATCAGCCCCAGCATTTT.

The genes are TRBV10-3 and TRBJ2-1; TRBD2 matches at 7 bases. The V gene end was trimmed by 11 bases and the J gene end by 3 bases; junction bases not matched to a gene: 4. Germline V gene data show CDR1 as ENHRY and CDR2 as SYGVKD. The CDR3 runs 12 residues. In nucleotides, the CDR3 is TGTGCCGCGGGGGTCTTCTACAATGAGCAGTTCTTC. It translates to CAAGVFYNEQFF.

V usage is TRBV10-2 and J usage is TRBJ1-5; D is undetermined. The V and J ends lost 5 bases and 0 bases respectively, with 11 bases between them. CDR1 is WSHSY and CDR2 is SAAADI in the germline V gene. The CDR3 is 15 amino acids. This CDR3 reads CASSPGIFSNQPQHF. The CDR3 DNA reads TGCGCCAGCAGTCCTGGGATTTTTAGCAATCAGCCCCAGCATTTT.

The DNA for the CDR3 is TGTGCCAGCAGCCGCGCCCACCAGATGAACACTGAAGCTTTCTTT. It is translated as CASSRAHQMNTEAFF. The rearrangement joins TRBV7-8 to TRBJ1-1; D not resolved. Deletions cut 5 bases from V and 0 bases from J, with 13 bases between. This CDR3 region has 15 residues. The V gene's germline CDR1 is SGHVS and CDR2 FQNEAQ.

The J gene is TRBJ1-5, the V gene TRBV7-3; a possible D gene is TRBD1 (6 bases). CDR3 length: 18 amino acids. Germline V gives CDR1 SGHTA, CDR2 FQGTGA. Trimming pared 5 bases from V and 5 bases from J, leaving 25 bases between. DNA for the CDR3: TGTGCCAGCAGCCCTTCCCCCCCCGGGACAAAGATAGATCAGCCCCAGCATTTT. Encoded protein: CASSPSPPGTKIDQPQHF.

The V call is TRBV5-1, the J call TRBJ1-2; D unclear. The V end lost 4 bases, the J end lost 5 bases, and 12 bases lay between the germline ends. Germline-derived CDR1 and CDR2 are SGHRS and YFSETQ. CDR3 length equals 13 residues. The CDR3, as DNA: TGCGCCAGCAGCCCAGCGGACGGGTATGGCTACACCTTC. It is translated as CASSPADGYGYTF.